The text below deals with one T cell receptor beta chain. PCR involved 60 Vbeta and 13 Jbeta primers. Only in-frame clones appear in the TCRdb table, and some are missing; sequencing was by immunoSEQ multiplex PCR. Altogether around 100,000 clones are present, roughly 71% being singletons, with the ten largest covering 7.5% to 9%. V lost 8 bases and J 0 bases, leaving 11 bases between the germline ends. Germline V gene sequence: CDR1 MNHEY, CDR2 SVGAGI. The CDR3 consists of 15 residues. The data stem from a study of cytomegalovirus exposure and HLA in healthy donors. Sequenced material: PBMCs. The TCR was taken from a man aged 18 to 35 in good health and CMV-seropositive. The gene calls are TRBV6-5 and TRBJ2-6; D remains unclear. CDR3 protein: CASGRSLSGANVLTF. The CDR3 bases are TGTGCCAGCGGCAGGTCGCTCTCTGGGGCCAACGTCCTGACTTTC.